This T cell receptor (beta chain) was captured in a study of metastatic and nonmetastatic thyroid tumors. The study's findings and limits: Benign nodules were reported to have significantly lower TCR beta diversity than malignant thyroid tumors, in blood and tumor.

CDR3 length equals 14 residues. V was clipped by 5 bases and J by 7 bases; unmatched bases: 10. CDR1 and CDR2 from the germline V gene are SGHAT and FQNNGV. No patient had received any treatment before thyroid surgery. In the study's own analysis: Using the CDR3 differences seen across clinicopathological groups, the authors built a distant-metastasis classifier for papillary thyroid cancer, which was meant to discriminate distant-metastatic patients. TCRdb re-called clones via MiXCR from the PCR reads. V and J calls and clone size were set by TCRdb, not the authors. The sample lists 27,000 or so clones; approximately 15% were seen once. This clone was observed at least ten times. Its antigen remains unknown.

The TCR comes from a male donor with papillary thyroid cancer or a benign thyroid nodule (not recorded which). Some clones in this sample may be carry-over from other donors' samples. The sequencing input was blood. The chain joins TRBV11-2 to TRBJ1-1; 7 bases fit TRBD1. In nucleotides, the CDR3 is TGTGCCAGCAGCGTAGCAGGGACAGCTCTTGAAGCTTTCTTT. Residues: CASSVAGTALEAFF.